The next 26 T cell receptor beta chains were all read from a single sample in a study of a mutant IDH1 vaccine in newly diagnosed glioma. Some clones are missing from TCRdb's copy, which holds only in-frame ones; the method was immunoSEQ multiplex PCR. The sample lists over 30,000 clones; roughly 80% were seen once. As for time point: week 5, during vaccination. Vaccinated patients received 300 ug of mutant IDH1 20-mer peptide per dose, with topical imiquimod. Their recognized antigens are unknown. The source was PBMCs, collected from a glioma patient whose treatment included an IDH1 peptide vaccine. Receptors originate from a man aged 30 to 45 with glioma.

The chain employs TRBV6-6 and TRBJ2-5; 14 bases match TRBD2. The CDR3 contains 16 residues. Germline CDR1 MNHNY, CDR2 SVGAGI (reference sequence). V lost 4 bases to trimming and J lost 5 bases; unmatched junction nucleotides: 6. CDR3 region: CASSFGTSGGRETQYF. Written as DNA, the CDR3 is TGTGCCAGCAGTTTCGGGACTAGCGGGGGCCGCGAGACCCAGTACTTC.

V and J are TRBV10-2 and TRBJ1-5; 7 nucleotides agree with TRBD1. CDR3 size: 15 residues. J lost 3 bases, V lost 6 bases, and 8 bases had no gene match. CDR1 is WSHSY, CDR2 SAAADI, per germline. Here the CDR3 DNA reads TGCGCCAGCAGCCTATCCAGGGGGGACAATCAGCCCCAGCATTTT. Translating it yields CASSLSRGDNQPQHF.

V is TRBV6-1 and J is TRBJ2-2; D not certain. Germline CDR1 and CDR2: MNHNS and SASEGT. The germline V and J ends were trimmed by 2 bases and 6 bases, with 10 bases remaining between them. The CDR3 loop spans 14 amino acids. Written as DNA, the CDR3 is TGTGCCAGCAGTGAATATACGGTACCCGGGGAGCTGTTTTTT. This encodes CASSEYTVPGELFF.

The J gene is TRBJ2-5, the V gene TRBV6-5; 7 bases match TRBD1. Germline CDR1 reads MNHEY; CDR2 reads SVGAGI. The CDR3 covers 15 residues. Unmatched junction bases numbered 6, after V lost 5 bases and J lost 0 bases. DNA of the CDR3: TGTGCCAGCAGTCCCGAGACAGGGTACCAAGAGACCCAGTACTTC. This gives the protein CASSPETGYQETQYF.

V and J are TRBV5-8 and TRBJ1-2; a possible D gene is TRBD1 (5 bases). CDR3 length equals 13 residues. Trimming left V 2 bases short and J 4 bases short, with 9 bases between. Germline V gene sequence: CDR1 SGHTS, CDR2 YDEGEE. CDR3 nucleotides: TGTGCCAGCAGCTTCGGGACCGGCTATGGCTACACCTTC. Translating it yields CASSFGTGYGYTF.

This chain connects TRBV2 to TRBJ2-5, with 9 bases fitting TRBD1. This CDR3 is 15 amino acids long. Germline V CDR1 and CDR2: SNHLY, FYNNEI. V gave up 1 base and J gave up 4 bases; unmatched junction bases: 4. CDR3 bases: TGTGCCAGCAGTGAAGATGGGGGACAGGGAGAGACCCAGTACTTC. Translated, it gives CASSEDGGQGETQYF.

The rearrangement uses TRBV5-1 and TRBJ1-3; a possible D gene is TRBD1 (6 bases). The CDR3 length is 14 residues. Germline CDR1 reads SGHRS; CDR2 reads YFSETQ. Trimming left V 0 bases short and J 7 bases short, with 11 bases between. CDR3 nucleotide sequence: TGCGCCAGCAGCTTGGACAGGGATGGGAACACCATATATTTT. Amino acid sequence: CASSLDRDGNTIYF. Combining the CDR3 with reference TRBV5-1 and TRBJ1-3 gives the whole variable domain KAGVTQTPRYLIKTRGQQVTLSCSPISGHRSVSWYQQTPGQGLQFLFEYFSETQRNKGNFPGRFSGRQFSNSRSEMNVSTLELGDSALYLCASSLDRDGNTIYFGEGSWLTVV.

CDR3 residues: CASSRMGFVGYGYTF. CDR3 nucleotides: TGTGCCAGCAGCAGGATGGGGTTTGTGGGCTATGGCTACACCTTC. V usage is TRBV6-5 and J usage is TRBJ1-2, with D hard to call. Trimming left V 6 bases short and J 4 bases short, with 18 bases between. There are 15 residues in the CDR3. Germline V CDR1 and CDR2: MNHEY, SVGAGI.

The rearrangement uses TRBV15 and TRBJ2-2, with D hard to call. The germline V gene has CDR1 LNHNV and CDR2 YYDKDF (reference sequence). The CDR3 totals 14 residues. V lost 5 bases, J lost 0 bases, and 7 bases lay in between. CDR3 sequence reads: CATSEDPNTGELFF. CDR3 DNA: TGTGCCACCAGCGAAGACCCGAACACCGGGGAGCTGTTTTTT.

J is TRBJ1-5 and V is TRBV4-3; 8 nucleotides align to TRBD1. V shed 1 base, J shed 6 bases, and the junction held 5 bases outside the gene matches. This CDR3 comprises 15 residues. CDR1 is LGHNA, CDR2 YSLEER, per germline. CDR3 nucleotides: TGCGCCAGCAGCCAAGCCCAGGGGGCTGGTCAGCCCCAGCATTTT. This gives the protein CASSQAQGAGQPQHF.

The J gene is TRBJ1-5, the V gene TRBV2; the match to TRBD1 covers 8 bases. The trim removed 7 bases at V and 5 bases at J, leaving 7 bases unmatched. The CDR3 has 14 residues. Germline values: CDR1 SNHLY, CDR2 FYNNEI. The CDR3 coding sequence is TGTGCCAGCAAAGGGACAGGACTGGATCAGCCCCAGCATTTT. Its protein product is CASKGTGLDQPQHF.

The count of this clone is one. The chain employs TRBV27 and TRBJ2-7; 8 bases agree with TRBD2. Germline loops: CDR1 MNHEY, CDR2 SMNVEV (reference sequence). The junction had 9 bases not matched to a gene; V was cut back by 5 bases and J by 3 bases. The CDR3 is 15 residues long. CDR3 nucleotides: TGTGCCAGCAGTCCTCCGGCGGGGGGCGTCTACGAGCAGTACTTC. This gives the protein CASSPPAGGVYEQYF.

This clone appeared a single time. The CDR3 loop reads CASSQTLDYGYTF. In nucleotides, the CDR3 is TGCGCCAGCAGCCAGACCCTGGACTATGGCTACACCTTC. The chain joins TRBV5-1 to TRBJ1-2, with D uncertain. The CDR3 is 13 amino acids. Deletions cut 4 bases from V and 3 bases from J, with 10 bases between. The germline V gene has CDR1 SGHRS and CDR2 YFSETQ. The full variable domain, in which reference TRBV5-1 and TRBJ1-2 provide the parts outside the CDR3, is KAGVTQTPRYLIKTRGQQVTLSCSPISGHRSVSWYQQTPGQGLQFLFEYFSETQRNKGNFPGRFSGRQFSNSRSEMNVSTLELGDSALYLCASSQTLDYGYTFGSGTRLTVV.

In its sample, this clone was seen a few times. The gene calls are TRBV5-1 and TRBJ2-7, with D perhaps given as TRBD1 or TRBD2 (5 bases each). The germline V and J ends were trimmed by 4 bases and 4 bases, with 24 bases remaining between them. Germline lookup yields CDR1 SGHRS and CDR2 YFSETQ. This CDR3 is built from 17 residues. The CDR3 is CASSLRGRVSGQYEQYF. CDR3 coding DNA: TGCGCCAGCAGCCTCCGCGGGCGGGTTTCGGGGCAGTACGAGCAGTACTTC. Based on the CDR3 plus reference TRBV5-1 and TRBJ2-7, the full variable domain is KAGVTQTPRYLIKTRGQQVTLSCSPISGHRSVSWYQQTPGQGLQFLFEYFSETQRNKGNFPGRFSGRQFSNSRSEMNVSTLELGDSALYLCASSLRGRVSGQYEQYFGPGTRLTVT.

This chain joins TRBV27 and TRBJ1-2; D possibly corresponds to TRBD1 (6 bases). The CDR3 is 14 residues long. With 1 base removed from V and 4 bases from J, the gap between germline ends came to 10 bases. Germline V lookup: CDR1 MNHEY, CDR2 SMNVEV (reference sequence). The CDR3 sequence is CASSLWGRGYGYTF. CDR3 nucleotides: TGTGCCAGCAGTTTATGGGGGCGCGGCTATGGCTACACCTTC.

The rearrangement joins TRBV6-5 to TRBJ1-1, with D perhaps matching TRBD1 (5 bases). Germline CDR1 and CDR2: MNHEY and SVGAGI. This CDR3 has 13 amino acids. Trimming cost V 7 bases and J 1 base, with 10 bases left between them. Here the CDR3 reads CASNWGGNTEAFF. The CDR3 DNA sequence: TGTGCCAGCAACTGGGGGGGGAACACTGAAGCTTTCTTT.

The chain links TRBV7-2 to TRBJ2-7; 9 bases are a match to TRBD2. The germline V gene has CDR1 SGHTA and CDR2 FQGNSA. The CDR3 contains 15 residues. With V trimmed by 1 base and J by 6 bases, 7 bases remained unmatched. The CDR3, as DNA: TGTGCCAGCAGCTTAGGACTAGCGGAACCTGGCGAGCAGTACTTC. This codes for CASSLGLAEPGEQYF.

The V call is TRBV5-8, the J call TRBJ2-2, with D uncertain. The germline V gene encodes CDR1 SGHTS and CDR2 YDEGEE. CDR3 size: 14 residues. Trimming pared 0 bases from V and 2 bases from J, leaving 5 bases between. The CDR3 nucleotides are TGTGCCAGCAGCTTGGACAGAAACACCGGGGAGCTGTTTTTT. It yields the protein CASSLDRNTGELFF. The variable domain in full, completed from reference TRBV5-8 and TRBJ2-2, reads EAGVTQSPTHLIKTRGQQATLRCSPISGHTSVYWYQQALGLGLQFLLWYDEGEERNRGNFPPRFSGRQFPNYSSELNVNALELEDSALYLCASSLDRNTGELFFGEGSRLTVL.

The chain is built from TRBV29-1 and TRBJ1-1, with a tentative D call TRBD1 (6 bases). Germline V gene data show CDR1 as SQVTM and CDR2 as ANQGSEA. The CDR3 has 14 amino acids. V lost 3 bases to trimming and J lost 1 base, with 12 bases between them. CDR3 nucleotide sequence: TGCAGCGTTGACGTTCAGGGGACGAACACTGAAGCTTTCTTT. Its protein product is CSVDVQGTNTEAFF.

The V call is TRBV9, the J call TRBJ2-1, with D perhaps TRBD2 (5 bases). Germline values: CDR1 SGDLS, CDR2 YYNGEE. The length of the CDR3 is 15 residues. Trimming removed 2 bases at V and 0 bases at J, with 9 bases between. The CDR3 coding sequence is TGTGCCAGCAGCGTCGACGAGGGCTCCTACAATGAGCAGTTCTTC. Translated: CASSVDEGSYNEQFF.

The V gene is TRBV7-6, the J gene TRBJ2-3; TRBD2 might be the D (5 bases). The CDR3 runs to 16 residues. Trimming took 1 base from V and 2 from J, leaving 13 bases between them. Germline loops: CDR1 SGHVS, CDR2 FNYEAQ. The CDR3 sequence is CASSLDQSGHTDTQYF. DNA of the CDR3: TGTGCCAGCAGCTTAGATCAAAGCGGCCACACAGATACGCAGTATTTT.

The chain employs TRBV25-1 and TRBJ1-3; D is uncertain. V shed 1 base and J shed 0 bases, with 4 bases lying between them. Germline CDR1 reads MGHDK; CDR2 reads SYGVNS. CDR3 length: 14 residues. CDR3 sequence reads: CASSESGSGNTIYF. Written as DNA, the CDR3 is TGTGCCAGCAGTGAATCGGGCTCTGGAAACACCATATATTTT. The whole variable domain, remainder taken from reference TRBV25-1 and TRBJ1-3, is EADIYQTPRYLVIGTGKKITLECSQTMGHDKMYWYQQDPGMELHLIHYSYGVNSTEKGDLSSESTVSRIRTEHFPLTLESARPSHTSQYLCASSESGSGNTIYFGEGSWLTVV.

CDR3 coding DNA: TGCGCCAGCAGCCCAAGCTCCTACGAGCAGTACTTC. This encodes CASSPSSYEQYF. This chain joins TRBV5-1 and TRBJ2-7, with D hard to call. Germline V lookup: CDR1 SGHRS, CDR2 YFSETQ. This CDR3 is 12 amino acids long. The V end was cut by 4 bases, the J end by 0 bases, with 5 bases between. The variable domain in full, completed from reference TRBV5-1 and TRBJ2-7, reads KAGVTQTPRYLIKTRGQQVTLSCSPISGHRSVSWYQQTPGQGLQFLFEYFSETQRNKGNFPGRFSGRQFSNSRSEMNVSTLELGDSALYLCASSPSSYEQYFGPGTRLTVT.

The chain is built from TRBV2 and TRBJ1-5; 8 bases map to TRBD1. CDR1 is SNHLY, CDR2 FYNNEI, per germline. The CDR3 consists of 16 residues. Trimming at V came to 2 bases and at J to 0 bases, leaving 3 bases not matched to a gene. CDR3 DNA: TGTGCCAGCAGTGAATGGGGACAGGATAGCAATCAGCCCCAGCATTTT. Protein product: CASSEWGQDSNQPQHF.

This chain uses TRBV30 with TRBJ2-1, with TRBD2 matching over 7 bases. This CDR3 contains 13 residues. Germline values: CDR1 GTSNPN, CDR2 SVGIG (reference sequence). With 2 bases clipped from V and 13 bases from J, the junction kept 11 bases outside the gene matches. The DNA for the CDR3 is TGTGCCTGGAGTCTGACTAGCTGGGGACGTCAGTTCTTC. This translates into CAWSLTSWGRQFF.

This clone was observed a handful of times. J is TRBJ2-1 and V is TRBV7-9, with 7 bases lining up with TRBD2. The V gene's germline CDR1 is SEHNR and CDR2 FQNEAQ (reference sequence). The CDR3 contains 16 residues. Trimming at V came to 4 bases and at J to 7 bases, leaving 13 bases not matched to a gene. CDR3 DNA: TGTGCCAGCAGCTCACCAGCGGGGTTAAGGTGGAATGAGCAGTTCTTC. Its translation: CASSSPAGLRWNEQFF.